These 30 T cell receptor beta chains were all obtained from the same sample, sequenced in a study of OX40 agonist ivuxolimab in advanced cancers. The method was immunoSEQ multiplex PCR; TCRdb's version includes in-frame clones alone and lacks a portion of them. Of roughly 48,000 clones in the sample, 75% to 85% were seen once. The source was CD4+ or CD8+ T cells sorted from blood, collected in a trial of the OX40 agonist ivuxolimab. The source is an adult with an advanced solid tumor such as melanoma, head and neck, liver or kidney cancer.

The chain carries TRBV7-7 and TRBJ2-5; D might be TRBD1 (6 bases). The CDR3 loop spans 13 amino acids. V shed 3 bases and J shed 5 bases, with 10 bases lying between them. Germline CDR1 reads SSHAT; CDR2 reads FNYEAQ (reference sequence). As DNA, the CDR3 is TGTGCCAGCAGCTTGGGGGCGTGGGAGACCCAGTACTTC. Translated: CASSLGAWETQYF.

There are a few counts of this clone. This chain connects TRBV6-6 to TRBJ1-5, with 8 bases that match TRBD1. Germline CDR1 reads MNHNY; CDR2 reads SVGAGI (reference sequence). V lost 6 bases, J lost 4 bases, and 8 bases stayed unmatched. This CDR3 is built from 15 residues. This CDR3 reads CASRGQDRDNQPQHF. CDR3 bases: TGTGCCAGCAGGGGGCAGGACAGGGATAATCAGCCCCAGCATTTT.

V and J are TRBV7-2 and TRBJ2-2; perhaps TRBD1 as D (6 bases). The CDR3 extends over 13 amino acids. The V end was cut by 5 bases, the J end by 6 bases, with 10 bases between. Germline CDR1 SGHTA, CDR2 FQGNSA. The CDR3 DNA reads TGTGCCAGCAGCCGGGACATCGCCGGGGAGCTGTTTTTT. It specifies CASSRDIAGELFF.

V and J are TRBV28 and TRBJ1-2; 7 bases map to TRBD1. After removal of 6 bases from V and 1 base from J, the junction contained 8 bases not matched to a gene. This CDR3 comprises 15 residues. Germline values: CDR1 MDHEN, CDR2 SYDVKM. The chain's CDR3 is CASRFTGDLNYGYTF. The CDR3 nucleotides are TGTGCCAGCAGATTCACAGGGGACCTTAACTATGGCTACACCTTC.

This clone was recorded a few times. The chain joins TRBV11-2 to TRBJ2-7; D not certain. Germline CDR1 reads SGHAT; CDR2 reads FQNNGV. CDR3 size: 14 residues. V gave up 5 bases and J gave up 2 bases, with 13 bases separating them. CDR3 coding DNA: TGTGCCAGCAGCCCGCCGAGTGGTCCCTACGAGCAGTACTTC. Amino acid sequence: CASSPPSGPYEQYF. The full variable domain, its missing parts supplied by reference TRBV11-2 and TRBJ2-7, is EAGVAQSPRYKIIEKRQSVAFWCNPISGHATLYWYQQILGQGPKLLIQFQNNGVVDDSQLPKDRFSAERLKGVDSTLKIQPAKLEDSAVYLCASSPPSGPYEQYFGPGTRLTVT.

This chain uses TRBV7-8 with TRBJ2-1; D may match TRBD1 or TRBD2 (7 bases each). Germline V gene lookup returns CDR1 SGHVS and CDR2 FQNEAQ. With 1 base removed from V and 14 bases from J, the gap between germline ends came to 18 bases. The length of the CDR3 is 14 residues. CDR3 DNA sequence: TGTGCCAGCAGCTTAGGAGGTCAGGGGGGGGAGGAGTTCTTC. Protein product: CASSLGGQGGEEFF.

This chain joins TRBV5-5 and TRBJ1-1; no definite D call. V was trimmed by 1 base and J by 4 bases, leaving 8 bases between them. This CDR3 spans 13 amino acids. Germline-derived CDR1 and CDR2 are SGHKS and YYEKEE (reference sequence). The CDR3 DNA is TGTGCCAGCAGCTTGAGACCGTTCACTGAAGCTTTCTTT. Translation: CASSLRPFTEAFF.

The chain uses TRBV9 and TRBJ1-1, with D possibly being TRBD1 (5 bases). The CDR3 is made up of 19 amino acids. Germline V gene sequence: CDR1 SGDLS, CDR2 YYNGEE. V lost 0 bases and J lost 7, with 28 bases in between. The CDR3 region is CASSVGLGNGVSGRSEAFF. CDR3 nucleotide sequence: TGTGCCAGCAGCGTAGGTTTAGGGAATGGGGTTTCGGGGCGGAGTGAAGCTTTCTTT.

This rearrangement joins TRBV13 to TRBJ1-1; TRBD1 might be the D (5 bases). The CDR3 is made up of 12 amino acids. The germline V gene has CDR1 PRHDT and CDR2 FYEKMQ (reference sequence). V was trimmed by 5 bases and J by 6 bases, leaving 10 bases between them. Here the CDR3 DNA reads TGTGCCAGCAGCCGTGGGACCGCTGAAGCTTTCTTT. As protein: CASSRGTAEAFF.

V gene TRBV10-3 combines with J gene TRBJ2-7; 12 bases line up with TRBD1. The germline CDR1 and CDR2 sequences are ENHRY and SYGVKD. J lost 5 bases, V lost 5 bases, and 7 bases had no gene match. This CDR3 is 15 amino acids long. The CDR3 nucleotides read TGTGCCATCAGTCCTTCCGGGACAGGGGGCCACGAGCAGTACTTC. Protein: CAISPSGTGGHEQYF.

This clone has a handful of counts. The chain has TRBV28 and TRBJ1-2; tentatively, D is TRBD1 (6 bases). Germline assignment: CDR1 MDHEN and CDR2 SYDVKM. The CDR3 is 13 residues long. Trimming removed 6 bases from V and 1 base from J, with 9 bases in between. The CDR3 loop reads CASREQGNYGYTF. In DNA, the CDR3 is TGTGCCAGCAGAGAACAGGGTAACTATGGCTACACCTTC.

The rearrangement uses TRBV18 and TRBJ2-3, with 12 bases fitting TRBD2. The germline CDR1 and CDR2 sequences are KGHSH and LQKENI. V was pared by 4 bases and J by 2 bases, with 16 bases of the junction left unmatched. The CDR3 is made up of 20 amino acids. Here the CDR3 DNA reads TGTGCCAGCTCACATTTGACGGATCTAGCGGGAGGGGCCCTCACAGATACGCAGTATTTT. Translation: CASSHLTDLAGGALTDTQYF.

In its sample, this clone was seen once. The rearrangement links TRBV19 to TRBJ2-7; D call uncertain. The CDR3 is made up of 14 amino acids. Trimming shortened V by 2 bases and J by 2 bases, and 10 bases separated the two germline ends. Germline CDR1 and CDR2: LNHDA and SQIVND (reference sequence). DNA for the CDR3: TGTGCCAGTAGTATAAGCGAGGATACCTACGAGCAGTACTTC. Translating gives CASSISEDTYEQYF. Based on the CDR3 plus reference TRBV19 and TRBJ2-7, the full variable domain is DGGITQSPKYLFRKEGQNVTLSCEQNLNHDAMYWYRQDPGQGLRLIYYSQIVNDFQKGDIAEGYSVSREKKESFPLTVTSAQKNPTAFYLCASSISEDTYEQYFGPGTRLTVT.

The V call is TRBV28, the J call TRBJ2-3, with D unresolved. CDR1 MDHEN and CDR2 SYDVKM come from the germline V gene. The germline V and J ends were trimmed by 8 bases and 0 bases, with 9 bases remaining between them. CDR3 length: 13 amino acids. CDR3 residues: CASQTESTDTQYF. DNA of the CDR3: TGTGCCAGCCAGACCGAGAGCACAGATACGCAGTATTTT.

This rearrangement joins TRBV18 to TRBJ2-1; a possible D gene is TRBD2 (5 bases). Germline CDR1 KGHSH, CDR2 LQKENI. V was pared by 0 bases and J by 3 bases, with 12 bases between. The CDR3 is 16 residues long. The CDR3 sequence: CASSPPSSSDYNEQFF. CDR3 in DNA: TGTGCCAGCTCACCACCGTCTAGCTCTGACTACAATGAGCAGTTCTTC.

The rearrangement links TRBV10-1 to TRBJ2-3; D is unclear. CDR3 length: 14 amino acids. Germline V gene sequence: CDR1 WNHNN, CDR2 SYGVQD (reference sequence). The ends were cut back, 5 bases at V and 6 bases at J, with 15 bases in the middle. Here the CDR3 DNA reads TGCGCCAGCAGTAAGACTCCTAGTACGGATACGCAGTATTTT. Amino acids: CASSKTPSTDTQYF.

The chain uses TRBV30 and TRBJ1-5; D gene uncertain. The germline V gene encodes CDR1 GTSNPN and CDR2 SVGIG (reference sequence). The CDR3 has 15 amino acids. V lost 1 base and J lost 5, with 15 bases in between. As DNA, the CDR3 is TGTGCCTGGAGTGCCCAGACTGGGAAGTATCAGCCCCAGCATTTT. Translated, it gives CAWSAQTGKYQPQHF.

This clone came up once. The rearrangement uses TRBV6-5 and TRBJ2-2; D gene uncertain. There are 12 residues in the CDR3. Looked up from germline, CDR1 is MNHEY and CDR2 is SVGAGI. V was trimmed by 5 bases and J by 6 bases, leaving 7 bases between them. CDR3 region: CASSIGAGELFF. The DNA for the CDR3 is TGTGCCAGCAGTATCGGAGCCGGGGAGCTGTTTTTT.

CDR3: CASSGAGQINEKLFF. CDR3 nucleotide sequence: TGTGCCAGTAGTGGGGCGGGACAGATTAATGAAAAACTGTTTTTT. The V gene is TRBV19, the J gene TRBJ1-4; 7 bases fit TRBD1. The CDR3 consists of 15 residues. V lost 5 bases, J lost 4 bases, and 7 bases stayed unmatched. Germline assignment: CDR1 LNHDA and CDR2 SQIVND (reference sequence). The variable domain in full, completed from reference TRBV19 and TRBJ1-4, reads DGGITQSPKYLFRKEGQNVTLSCEQNLNHDAMYWYRQDPGQGLRLIYYSQIVNDFQKGDIAEGYSVSREKKESFPLTVTSAQKNPTAFYLCASSGAGQINEKLFFGSGTQLSVL.

The chain recombines TRBV30 with TRBJ2-3; the D is unclear. V lost 5 bases and J 4 bases, leaving 10 bases between the germline ends. There are 12 residues in the CDR3. The germline CDR1 and CDR2 sequences are GTSNPN and SVGIG (reference sequence). The chain's CDR3 is CAWGPSSDTQYF. CDR3 DNA sequence: TGTGCCTGGGGGCCCTCCTCAGATACGCAGTATTTT.

This clone was detected a few times. The chain links TRBV18 to TRBJ1-5; D might be TRBD1 (6 bases). V was pared by 4 bases and J by 2 bases, with 6 bases between. The CDR3 is 13 amino acids. Germline loops: CDR1 KGHSH, CDR2 LQKENI. The DNA for the CDR3 is TGTGCCAGCTCACGGACAGGCAATCAGCCCCAGCATTTT. Translation: CASSRTGNQPQHF.

The chain has TRBV12-5 and TRBJ2-1, with 7 bases identical to TRBD1. V gave up 4 bases and J gave up 10 bases; unmatched junction bases: 7. Germline-derived CDR1 and CDR2 are LGHNT and FRNRAP. The CDR3 length is 13 residues. This chain's CDR3 is CASGSPTGIEQFF. CDR3 in DNA: TGTGCTAGTGGTTCCCCGACAGGGATCGAGCAGTTCTTC.

This sequence joins TRBV7-3 and TRBJ2-3; TRBD2 is a possible D gene (6 bases). Germline CDR1 is SGHTA and CDR2 is FQGTGA. The CDR3 consists of 14 residues. Trimming removed 2 bases from V and 8 bases from J, with 14 bases in between. The CDR3 region is CASSLGGAGSTQYF. CDR3 coding DNA: TGTGCCAGCAGCTTAGGAGGGGCTGGGAGTACGCAGTATTTT.

V gene TRBV18 combines with J gene TRBJ1-2, with 7 bases lining up with TRBD1. CDR3 size: 14 residues. The ends lost 5 bases at V and 4 bases at J; junction bases unmatched: 7. CDR1 KGHSH and CDR2 LQKENI come from the germline V gene. CDR3 in amino acids: CASSSDDRVYGYTF. The CDR3 nucleotides are TGTGCCAGCTCATCCGACGACAGGGTCTATGGCTACACCTTC.

This chain links TRBV5-1 with TRBJ1-2; D uncertain. Trimming took off 4 bases at V and 0 bases at J, with 13 bases between the two ends. CDR1 SGHRS and CDR2 YFSETQ come from the germline V gene. The CDR3 contains 15 residues. This CDR3 is CASSPNGPPNYGYTF. The CDR3 region has the DNA TGCGCCAGCAGCCCCAACGGGCCCCCTAACTATGGCTACACCTTC.

The J gene is TRBJ2-5, the V gene TRBV29-1, with TRBD1 identical over 10 bases. Germline-derived CDR1 and CDR2 are SQVTM and ANQGSEA. The CDR3 totals 15 residues. V lost 0 bases and J lost 5; bases outside the gene matches: 6. In DNA, the CDR3 is TGCAGCGTTGAAGACCAGGACAGGGGGTGGGAGACCCAGTACTTC. Translation gives CSVEDQDRGWETQYF. The full variable domain, completed using reference TRBV29-1 and TRBJ2-5, is SAVISQKPSRDICQRGTSLTIQCQVDSQVTMMFWYRQQPGQSLTLIATANQGSEATYESGFVIDKFPISRPNLTFSTLTVSNMSPEDSSIYLCSVEDQDRGWETQYFGPGTRLLVL.

The rearrangement uses TRBV4-3 and TRBJ2-2; 9 nucleotides match TRBD2. Germline assignment: CDR1 LGHNA and CDR2 YSLEER. This CDR3 is built from 17 residues. The V gene end was trimmed by 2 bases and the J gene end by 2 bases; junction bases not matched to a gene: 6. CDR3 in DNA: TGCGCCAGCAGCCAATATAGCGGGGGCCTCAACACCGGGGAGCTGTTTTTT. Amino acids: CASSQYSGGLNTGELFF.

This clone was picked up a small number of times. The chain combines TRBV9 with TRBJ2-2; 9 nucleotides align to TRBD1. V dropped 2 bases and J dropped 4; count of bases not matched to a gene: 3. This CDR3 is built from 15 residues. Germline loops: CDR1 SGDLS, CDR2 YYNGEE. The CDR3: CASSVGTGSTGELFF. The CDR3 region has the DNA TGTGCCAGCAGCGTGGGGACAGGGAGCACCGGGGAGCTGTTTTTT.

The chain carries TRBV7-3 and TRBJ2-3; no clear D gene. This CDR3 spans 15 amino acids. Between the trimmed V and J ends, which lost 2 bases and 0 bases, there was a span of 9 bases. CDR1 is SGHTA, CDR2 FQGTGA, per germline. Here the CDR3 reads CASSLGPSSTDTQYF. Here the CDR3 DNA reads TGTGCCAGCAGCTTAGGCCCTTCTAGCACAGATACGCAGTATTTT.

This clone has only one observation. The J gene is TRBJ2-7, the V gene TRBV13; possibly TRBD2 for D (6 bases). Trimming stripped 5 bases from V and 5 bases from J, with 19 bases between. The germline V gene encodes CDR1 PRHDT and CDR2 FYEKMQ (reference sequence). CDR3 length equals 15 residues. The CDR3 DNA sequence: TGTGCCAGCAGCCCACGGGTCAGGGAGGTCAACGAGCAGTACTTC. As protein: CASSPRVREVNEQYF. Based on the CDR3 plus reference TRBV13 and TRBJ2-7, the full variable domain is AAGVIQSPRHLIKEKRETATLKCYPIPRHDTVYWYQQGPGQDPQFLISFYEKMQSDKGSIPDRFSAQQFSDYHSELNMSSLELGDSALYFCASSPRVREVNEQYFGPGTRLTVT.